This T cell receptor (beta chain) was retrieved from a study of metastatic and nonmetastatic thyroid tumors. Across the study: Across blood and tumor or nodule tissue, repertoires from malignant and benign thyroid patients were compared with one another.

In the study's own analysis: Building a distant-metastasis classifier for papillary thyroid cancer drew on CDR3 differences across clinicopathological groups. TCRdb recomputed clones from the PCR reads via MiXCR. The V and J calls were not made by the authors but by TCRdb's processing. The sample has 19,000 or so clones; about 30% are singletons. No treatment had been given to any patient before thyroid surgery. The ends lost 2 bases at V and 10 bases at J; junction bases unmatched: 6. The CDR3 consists of 13 residues. Germline values: CDR1 SGHNT, CDR2 YENEEA. The source material was adjacent normal tissue. The chain is built from TRBV11-3 and TRBJ2-3; TRBD1 agrees at 7 bases. This sequence originates from a female donor with papillary thyroid cancer or a benign thyroid nodule (not recorded which). Some clones in this sample may be carry-over from other donors' samples. The CDR3: CASSLSRQGAQYF. The CDR3 coding sequence is TGTGCCAGCAGCTTATCCCGACAGGGTGCGCAGTATTTT. Filled out from reference TRBV11-3 and TRBJ2-3, the complete variable domain reads EAGVVQSPRYKIIEKKQPVAFWCNPISGHNTLYWYLQNLGQGPELLIRYENEEAVDDSQLPKDRFSAERLKGVDSTLKIQPAELGDSAVYLCASSLSRQGAQYFGPGTRLTVL.